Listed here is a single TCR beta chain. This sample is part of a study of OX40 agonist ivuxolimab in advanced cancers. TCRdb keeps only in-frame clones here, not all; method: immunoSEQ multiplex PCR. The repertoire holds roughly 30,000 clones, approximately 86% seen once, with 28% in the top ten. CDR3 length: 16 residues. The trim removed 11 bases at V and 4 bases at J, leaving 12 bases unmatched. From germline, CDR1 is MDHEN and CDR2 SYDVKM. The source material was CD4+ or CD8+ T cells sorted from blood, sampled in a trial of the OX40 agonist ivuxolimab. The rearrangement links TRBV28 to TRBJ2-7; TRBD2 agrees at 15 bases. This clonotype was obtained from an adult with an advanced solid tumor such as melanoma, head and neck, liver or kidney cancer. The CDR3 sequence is CAAWTSGGALGYEQYF. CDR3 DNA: TGTGCCGCGTGGACTAGCGGGGGGGCCTTGGGGTACGAGCAGTACTTC.